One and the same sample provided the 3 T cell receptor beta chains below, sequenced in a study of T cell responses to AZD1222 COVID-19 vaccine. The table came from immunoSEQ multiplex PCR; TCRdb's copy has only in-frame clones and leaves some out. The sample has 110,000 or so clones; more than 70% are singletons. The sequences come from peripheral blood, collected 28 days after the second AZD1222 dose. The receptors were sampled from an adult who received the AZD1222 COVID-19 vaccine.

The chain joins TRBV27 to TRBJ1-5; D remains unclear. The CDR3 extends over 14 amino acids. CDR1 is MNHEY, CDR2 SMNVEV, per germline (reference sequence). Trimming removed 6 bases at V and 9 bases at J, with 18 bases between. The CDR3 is CASSPRVLPSPQHF. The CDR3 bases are TGTGCCAGCAGCCCACGGGTCCTACCATCGCCCCAGCATTTT.

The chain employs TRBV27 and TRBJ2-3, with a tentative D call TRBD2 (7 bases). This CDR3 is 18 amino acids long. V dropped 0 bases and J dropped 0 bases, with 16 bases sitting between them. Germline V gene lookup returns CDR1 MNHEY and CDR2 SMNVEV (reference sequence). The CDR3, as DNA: TGTGCCAGCAGTTTATCATGGGGGGGCATGAGGAGCACAGATACGCAGTATTTT. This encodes CASSLSWGGMRSTDTQYF.

The CDR3 loop is CASSLERGRSYGYTF. The DNA for the CDR3 is TGCGCCAGCAGCTTGGAAAGGGGACGGTCCTATGGCTACACCTTC. This sequence joins TRBV5-1 and TRBJ1-2, with D maybe TRBD1 (5 bases). Germline-derived CDR1 and CDR2 are SGHRS and YFSETQ. The CDR3 contains 15 residues. Between the trimmed V and J ends, which lost 0 bases and 4 bases, there was a span of 13 bases.